This record concerns one T cell receptor (beta chain) sequence. Its cognate antigen is unknown. Generated by immunoSEQ multiplex PCR, the TCRdb table keeps only in-frame clones and is missing some. The sample gives about 180,000 clones, approximately 86% of which show up once; around 10% is in the top ten. The study pooled second doses at about 4 or about 12 weeks. The data derive from a study of T cell responses to AZD1222 COVID-19 vaccine. Study-wide findings and caveats: White British people made up most donors, females outnumbered males, and clonal diversity was possibly underestimated. Baseline seropositivity occurred in only 5 to 7 AZD1222 recipients.

J was trimmed by 5 bases and V by 1 base; bases with no gene match: 0. The CDR3 spans 14 residues. Per germline, CDR1 LNHDA and CDR2 SQIVND (reference sequence). This chain uses TRBV19 with TRBJ2-2; TRBD2 aligns across 8 bases. The material sequenced was peripheral blood, taken 28 days after the second AZD1222 dose. This clonotype was sampled from an adult who received the AZD1222 COVID-19 vaccine. The CDR3 protein is CASSIAGGTGELFF. DNA of the CDR3: TGTGCCAGTAGTATAGCGGGGGGGACCGGGGAGCTGTTTTTT.